The clone carrying this T cell receptor beta chain was seen more than once but under ten times. This sample is drawn from a study of T cells after yellow fever vaccination. Background on the study: Fractions of low cell number were prepared using SMART-Seq v4 Ultra Low Input.

Template switching with 5'RACE generated the TCR cDNA and added a universal primer site and UMIs. TCRdb redid the calling of the 5' RACE reads with MiXCR, one entry per CDR3 protein. The data show about 300,000 distinct CDR3 sequences, roughly 9% seen once. Trimming removed 2 bases from V and 5 bases from J, with 13 bases in between. The CDR3 contains 15 residues. CDR1 SGHRS and CDR2 YFSETQ come from the germline V gene. The chain couples TRBV5-1 to TRBJ2-2, with D possibly matching TRBD1 (6 bases). The sequencing here drew on CD4+ T cells sorted from PBMCs, taken 5 days after the yellow fever booster vaccination. The TCR sequence derives from a man between 18 and 29 years old who received the YFV17D yellow fever vaccine. CDR3 residues: CASSLTGFRTGELFF. CDR3 bases: TGCGCCAGCAGCTTAACAGGGTTCCGAACCGGGGAGCTGTTTTTT.